This TCR beta chain was identified in a study of blood T cells in healthy people across ages. Study-wide results and limits: More naive CD4+ cells and higher diversity were found in long-lived than in aged donors. Unsorted PBMCs blocked a conclusive comparison of naive and antigen-experienced cells.

Sample-barcoded 5' priming and a J-beta primer mix drove a second PCR of about 6 to 11 cycles. CDR3-containing paired-end reads numbering at least 2.5 million came from each sample. Via MiXCR, TCRdb re-called the 5' RACE reads, giving one row per CDR3 protein. The sample lists approximately 850,000 distinct CDR3 sequences; roughly 60% were seen once. The germline gives CDR1 LNHNV, CDR2 YYDKDF (reference sequence). V was shortened by 7 bases and J by 0 bases, with 7 bases between the two germline ends. The CDR3 spans 14 residues. Notes on this clonotype: As yet, its antigen is unknown.

The receptor comes from a man younger than 45 in good health. The chain joins TRBV15 to TRBJ1-6; D ambiguous. The specimen sequenced was blood. The CDR3 sequence: CATKGSSYNSPLHF. The CDR3 nucleotides read TGTGCCACCAAAGGGAGCTCCTATAATTCACCCCTCCACTTT.